The 18 T cell receptor beta chains in this list originate from one sample, sequenced in a study of T cell changes during pregnancy in multiple sclerosis. The repertoire was sequenced with immunoSEQ multiplex PCR; TCRdb's copy has only in-frame clones and lacks some. In the table there are around 130,000 clones, roughly 95% of which are singletons. Source: peripheral blood, taken after pregnancy. These receptors all come from a female donor with multiple sclerosis, enrolled in a pregnancy study.

The chain links TRBV7-9 to TRBJ2-3; D is undetermined. V gave up 2 bases and J gave up 4 bases, with 4 bases separating them. The CDR3 sequence is 12 residues long. Germline CDR1 reads SEHNR; CDR2 reads FQNEAQ (reference sequence). The CDR3 protein is CASSLSADTQYF. Written as DNA, the CDR3 is TGTGCCAGCAGCTTATCGGCAGATACGCAGTATTTT.

CDR3 sequence reads: CASSVAMRESGNEQFF. For the CDR3, the DNA is TGTGCCAGCAGCGTAGCGATGCGGGAGTCCGGTAATGAGCAGTTCTTC. The chain carries TRBV9 and TRBJ2-1; 7 nucleotides line up with TRBD2. The CDR3 extends over 16 amino acids. V shed 0 bases and J 7 bases; nucleotides not matched to a gene: 10. From germline, CDR1 is SGDLS and CDR2 YYNGEE. The full variable domain, in which reference TRBV9 and TRBJ2-1 provide the parts outside the CDR3, is DSGVTQTPKHLITATGQRVTLRCSPRSGDLSVYWYQQSLDQGLQFLIQYYNGEERAKGNILERFSAQQFPDLHSELNLSSLELGDSALYFCASSVAMRESGNEQFFGPGTRLTVL.

CDR3 DNA: TGTGCCAGCTGGCAGTTATACAATGAGCAGTTCTTC. Protein: CASWQLYNEQFF. J is TRBJ2-1 and V is TRBV2, with unresolved D. V dropped 8 bases and J dropped 4 bases, with 9 bases sitting between them. Germline CDR1 SNHLY, CDR2 FYNNEI. This CDR3 has 12 residues. Full variable domain (missing parts from reference TRBV2 and TRBJ2-1): EPEVTQTPSHQVTQMGQEVILRCVPISNHLYFYWYRQILGQKVEFLVSFYNNEISEKSEIFDDQFSVERPDGSNFTLKIRSTKLEDSAMYFCASWQLYNEQFFGPGTRLTVL.

The chain has TRBV4-2 and TRBJ2-4, with TRBD2 identical over 13 bases. The V gene end was trimmed by 4 bases and the J gene end by 2 bases; junction bases not matched to a gene: 8. Germline CDR1 reads LGHNA; CDR2 reads YNFKEQ. This CDR3 comprises 18 residues. As DNA, the CDR3 is TGTGCCAGCAGCCCCGAAGGACTAGCGGGAGTTACCAAAAACATTCAGTACTTC. This gives the protein CASSPEGLAGVTKNIQYF.

V is TRBV28 and J is TRBJ2-1; D remains ambiguous. Trimming removed 7 bases at V and 6 bases at J, with 7 bases between. CDR3 length: 11 residues. Germline V gives CDR1 MDHEN, CDR2 SYDVKM. The CDR3 here is CASNAGNEQFF. CDR3 nucleotides: TGTGCCAGCAATGCCGGCAATGAGCAGTTCTTC.

The chain couples TRBV5-1 to TRBJ1-2; 9 positions agree with TRBD1. Looked up from germline, CDR1 is SGHRS and CDR2 is YFSETQ. V shed 0 bases, J shed 6 bases, and the junction held 3 bases outside the gene matches. This CDR3 is 14 amino acids long. In DNA, the CDR3 is TGCGCCAGCAGCTTGGCCGGGACAGGGCATGGCTACACCTTC. It encodes CASSLAGTGHGYTF.

The gene calls are TRBV5-1 and TRBJ2-5; 7 bases are a match to TRBD2. The CDR3 is made up of 16 amino acids. The V gene end was trimmed by 3 bases and the J gene end by 2 bases; junction bases not matched to a gene: 10. Germline lookup yields CDR1 SGHRS and CDR2 YFSETQ. CDR3 region: CASSSGGTTFQETQYF. In nucleotides, the CDR3 is TGCGCCAGCAGCTCAGGCGGGACTACCTTTCAAGAGACCCAGTACTTC.

V usage is TRBV18 and J usage is TRBJ1-5; the D gene is possibly TRBD1 (5 bases). This CDR3 comprises 14 residues. Germline CDR1 is KGHSH and CDR2 is LQKENI. Trimming took off 5 bases at V and 3 bases at J, with 11 bases between the two ends. The CDR3 region is CASSYDRNNQPQHF. DNA of the CDR3: TGTGCCAGCTCATACGACAGAAACAATCAGCCCCAGCATTTT.

V and J are TRBV4-3 and TRBJ2-3; perhaps TRBD1 as D (5 bases). CDR3 length: 15 residues. Between the trimmed V and J ends, which lost 3 bases and 1 base, there was a span of 11 bases. Germline assignment: CDR1 LGHNA and CDR2 YSLEER. CDR3 amino acids: CASSQGIGGTDTQYF. Written as DNA, the CDR3 is TGCGCCAGCAGCCAGGGCATAGGGGGCACAGATACGCAGTATTTT.

J is TRBJ1-2 and V is TRBV30, with TRBD1 identical over 9 bases. Losses at the gene ends were 0 bases for V and 4 bases for J; bases not matched to a gene: 6. Germline V gene sequence: CDR1 GTSNPN, CDR2 SVGIG (reference sequence). There are 15 residues in the CDR3. CDR3: CAWSVRATGGYGYTF. For the CDR3, the DNA is TGTGCCTGGAGTGTACGGGCGACAGGGGGCTATGGCTACACCTTC.

This chain uses TRBV19 with TRBJ2-1, with TRBD2 matching 12 bases. J gave up 14 bases and V 6 bases, and 8 bases lay outside the gene matches. The CDR3 has 13 residues. Germline V gene lookup returns CDR1 LNHDA and CDR2 SQIVND (reference sequence). The CDR3 region is CASRREASGGEFF. CDR3 nucleotide sequence: TGTGCCAGTAGAAGAGAGGCTAGCGGGGGGGAGTTCTTC.

The chain carries TRBV25-1 and TRBJ1-1; 8 nucleotides align to TRBD1. Trimming took 5 bases from V and 5 from J; bases not matched to a gene: 7. Germline values: CDR1 MGHDK, CDR2 SYGVNS. This CDR3 comprises 14 residues. The CDR3 DNA is TGTGCCAGCAGTCCCGGACAGGGTTTTACTGAAGCTTTCTTT. It yields the protein CASSPGQGFTEAFF.

This chain links TRBV7-9 with TRBJ2-5; perhaps TRBD2 as D (5 bases). V lost 1 base, J lost 5 bases, and 14 bases lay in between. The germline V gene encodes CDR1 SEHNR and CDR2 FQNEAQ (reference sequence). The CDR3 consists of 15 residues. The CDR3 protein is CASSLVVRRSETQYF. The CDR3 DNA reads TGTGCCAGCAGCTTAGTAGTACGGAGGAGTGAGACCCAGTACTTC. The full variable domain, in which reference TRBV7-9 and TRBJ2-5 provide the parts outside the CDR3, is DTGVSQNPRHKITKRGQNVTFRCDPISEHNRLYWYRQTLGQGPEFLTYFQNEAQLEKSRLLSDRFSAERPKGSFSTLEIQRTEQGDSAMYLCASSLVVRRSETQYFGPGTRLLVL.

V gene TRBV25-1 combines with J gene TRBJ2-4, with 8 bases matching TRBD1. The CDR3 contains 16 residues. Trimming at V came to 4 bases and at J to 1 base, leaving 6 bases not matched to a gene. CDR1 MGHDK and CDR2 SYGVNS come from the germline V gene. For the CDR3, the DNA is TGTGCCAGCAGTGCCCAGGGGGCCCGGGCCAAAAACATTCAGTACTTC. As protein: CASSAQGARAKNIQYF.

V usage is TRBV2 and J usage is TRBJ2-1; D not certain. This CDR3 has 12 residues. Germline V gene lookup returns CDR1 SNHLY and CDR2 FYNNEI. The ends were cut back, 8 bases at V and 6 bases at J, with 11 bases in the middle. CDR3 DNA sequence: TGTGCCAGCGGCGGAAGAGTCAATGAGCAGTTCTTC. Translating gives CASGGRVNEQFF.

This clone was counted a few times. CDR3 DNA sequence: TGTGCCAGCAGCTTAATAGGATACTATCAAGAGACCCAGTACTTC. Translated: CASSLIGYYQETQYF. The V gene is TRBV7-2, the J gene TRBJ2-5; D unclear. V was shortened by 2 bases and J by 2 bases, with 12 bases between the two germline ends. Per the germline V gene, CDR1 is SGHTA and CDR2 is FQGNSA. The CDR3 consists of 15 residues.

The CDR3 nucleotides are TGTGCCACTGGACTAGGCGGGGAGCTGTTTTTT. This translates into CATGLGGELFF. The chain carries TRBV7-9 and TRBJ2-2, with 7 bases lining up with TRBD2. Germline V gives CDR1 SEHNR, CDR2 FQNEAQ (reference sequence). Trimming removed 10 bases from V and 7 bases from J; junction bases left unmatched: 3. The CDR3 contains 11 residues.

This sequence joins TRBV5-6 and TRBJ2-2, with 8 bases matching TRBD1. Germline values: CDR1 SGHDT, CDR2 YYEEEE. This CDR3 has 16 amino acids. With 0 bases clipped from V and 0 bases from J, the junction kept 1 base outside the gene matches. Here the CDR3 reads CASSLGGQANTGELFF. The CDR3 DNA reads TGTGCCAGCAGCTTGGGGGGACAGGCGAACACCGGGGAGCTGTTTTTT.